Presented here are 31 T cell receptor beta chains from one specimen sequenced in a study of regulatory T cells in long-lasting Graves disease. The TCR beta library used iRepertoire HTBI primers with Arm-PCR amplification of CDR3. TCRdb itself ran the multiplex PCR reads through MiXCR, one entry per CDR3 protein. The sample consists of over 350,000 distinct CDR3 sequences, about 14% of them appearing once. Noted time point: newly diagnosed GD, antithyroid drugs for less than 3 months. PBMC-derived RNA was used for the TCR library. The same data also contributed to another study, on T cells in Graves' hyperthyroidism and ophthalmopathy.

Sequences were derived from peripheral blood mononuclear cells (PBMCs), sampled at new diagnosis, from a patient treated with antithyroid drugs. The receptors here all came from a woman in her fifties or sixties with Graves disease.

This clonotype was detected many times. This rearrangement joins TRBV28 to TRBJ2-3; 8 bases match TRBD2. The germline gives CDR1 MDHEN, CDR2 SYDVKM. V lost 7 bases and J lost 3; bases outside the gene matches: 18. The CDR3 consists of 18 residues. CDR3 sequence reads: CASIPLAWAGGSTDTQYF. CDR3 DNA: TGTGCCAGCATCCCCCTCGCGTGGGCGGGAGGTTCGACAGATACGCAGTATTTT.

This clonotype was recorded at least ten times. The chain links TRBV29-1 to TRBJ1-2; D unresolved. Trimming took 5 bases from V and 2 from J, leaving 6 bases between them. The CDR3 length is 11 residues. Germline V gene data show CDR1 as SQVTM and CDR2 as ANQGSEA. The CDR3 DNA is TGCAGCGTTACCCAGAACTATGGCTACACCTTC. Amino acids: CSVTQNYGYTF. Using reference TRBV29-1 and TRBJ1-2 for the parts outside the CDR3, the full variable domain is SAVISQKPSRDICQRGTSLTIQCQVDSQVTMMFWYRQQPGQSLTLIATANQGSEATYESGFVIDKFPISRPNLTFSTLTVSNMSPEDSSIYLCSVTQNYGYTFGSGTRLTVV.

This clonotype was picked up many times. The chain joins TRBV6-2 or TRBV6-3 to TRBJ1-1, with D possibly matching TRBD1 (6 bases). Trimming left V 2 bases short and J 7 bases short, with 11 bases between. CDR1 is MNHEY and CDR2 is SVGEGT in the germline V gene. This CDR3 has 13 residues. The CDR3 DNA follows: TGTGCCAGCAGTTACCCGACAGGACGTGAAGCTTTCTTT. Its translation: CASSYPTGREAFF.

This clonotype was detected many times. The chain recombines TRBV29-1 with TRBJ2-6; TRBD1 matches 10 bases. The CDR3 totals 17 residues. Trimming took 3 bases from V and 0 from J; bases not matched to a gene: 5. Per the germline V gene, CDR1 is SQVTM and CDR2 is ANQGSEA. CDR3 coding DNA: TGCAGCGTTGATCTGGGACAGGGGAACTCTGGGGCCAACGTCCTGACTTTC. Amino acid sequence: CSVDLGQGNSGANVLTF.

This clonotype has at least ten counts. The gene calls are TRBV6-1 and TRBJ1-1; D uncertain. V was clipped by 0 bases and J by 7 bases, with 9 bases between them. Germline-derived CDR1 and CDR2 are MNHNS and SASEGT. The CDR3 loop spans 13 amino acids. This chain's CDR3 is CASSEALKLEAFF. Here the CDR3 DNA reads TGTGCCAGCAGTGAAGCGCTTAAGCTTGAAGCTTTCTTT.

This clonotype was found many times. The V and J genes are TRBV12-3 or TRBV12-4 and TRBJ1-5; the D is unclear. The ends were cut back, 10 bases at V and 4 bases at J, with 14 bases in the middle. CDR3 length equals 13 residues. Here the CDR3 reads CATCPGPNQPQHF. The CDR3, as DNA: TGTGCCACCTGTCCGGGTCCAAATCAGCCCCAGCATTTT.

This clonotype was seen at least ten times. The V call is TRBV28, the J call TRBJ2-3; no clear D gene. Germline V CDR1 and CDR2: MDHEN, SYDVKM. The CDR3 spans 13 residues. V lost 8 bases and J 5 bases, leaving 14 bases between the germline ends. The CDR3 protein is CASGGALRDTQYF. The CDR3, as DNA: TGTGCCAGCGGCGGAGCGTTGAGAGATACGCAGTATTTT.

In its sample, this clonotype was seen a few times. The chain joins TRBV18 to TRBJ1-2; the match to TRBD1 covers 12 bases. V was clipped by 3 bases and J by 8 bases; unmatched bases: 7. CDR3 length: 15 amino acids. Germline V CDR1 and CDR2: KGHSH, LQKENI. The DNA for the CDR3 is TGTGCCAGCTCACCGTTCAGGGACAGGGGGCAAGGCTACACCTTC. This encodes CASSPFRDRGQGYTF.

This clonotype showed up many times. This chain connects TRBV12-3 or TRBV12-4 to TRBJ1-4; weak D call: TRBD1 (5 bases). V was pared by 6 bases and J by 6 bases, with 23 bases between. The CDR3 runs 17 residues. CDR3 loop: CASSPTARVTWDEKLFF. The CDR3 DNA reads as TGTGCCAGCAGCCCTACAGCCAGGGTTACGTGGGATGAAAAACTGTTTTTT.

V and J are TRBV5-1 and TRBJ2-3; TRBD1 is a possible D gene (6 bases). In germline, CDR1 is SGHRS, CDR2 YFSETQ. The CDR3 has 17 residues. The V end was cut by 5 bases, the J end by 2 bases, with 21 bases between. CDR3 sequence: CASSYAPPGHSTDTQYF. DNA of the CDR3: TGCGCCAGCAGTTACGCCCCCCCGGGACATTCCACAGATACGCAGTATTTT. Drawing the rest from reference TRBV5-1 and TRBJ2-3, the complete variable domain is KAGVTQTPRYLIKTRGQQVTLSCSPISGHRSVSWYQQTPGQGLQFLFEYFSETQRNKGNFPGRFSGRQFSNSRSEMNVSTLELGDSALYLCASSYAPPGHSTDTQYFGPGTRLTVL.

At least ten counts were recorded for this clonotype. This chain joins TRBV2 and TRBJ2-3, with D tentatively TRBD2 (5 bases). V shed 1 base and J shed 2 bases, with 10 bases lying between them. The V gene's germline CDR1 is SNHLY and CDR2 FYNNEI. This CDR3 comprises 15 residues. The CDR3 is CASSEDGGLTDTQYF. The CDR3 bases are TGTGCCAGCAGTGAAGATGGCGGACTCACAGATACGCAGTATTTT.

The sample holds many counts of this clonotype. The J gene is TRBJ1-4, the V gene TRBV25-1; TRBD1 matches at 11 bases. The V and J ends lost 1 base and 3 bases, in that order; junction bases with no gene match: 4. The CDR3 extends over 17 amino acids. Per the germline V gene, CDR1 is MGHDK and CDR2 is SYGVNS. The CDR3 loop reads CASSEWDRGFANEKLFF. For the CDR3, the DNA is TGTGCCAGCAGTGAATGGGACAGGGGGTTCGCTAATGAAAAACTGTTTTTT.

This clonotype was seen only a few times. The chain recombines TRBV7-9 with TRBJ2-7, with 15 bases matching TRBD2. V trimming: 5 bases; J trimming: 9 bases; junction bases outside the gene matches: 8. The germline gives CDR1 SEHNR, CDR2 FQNEAQ (reference sequence). The CDR3 runs to 15 residues. In DNA, the CDR3 is TGTGCCAGCAGCCTCGGACTAGCGGGAGGGAAAGGGCAGTACTTC. Translation: CASSLGLAGGKGQYF.

Of note for this clonotype: A much larger clone differs by one base, so this may be a read error. The chain employs TRBV28 and TRBJ1-4, with TRBD1 matching 7 bases. CDR3 length: 12 amino acids. The ends lost 5 bases at V and 8 bases at J; junction bases unmatched: 2. Germline loops: CDR1 MDHEN, CDR2 SYDVKM. Here the CDR3 DNA reads TGTGCCAGCAGTCGGGGACAGGAAAAACTGTTTTTT. Translating it yields CASSRGQEKLFF.

The V gene is TRBV11-2, the J gene TRBJ2-2; TRBD2 matches 7 bases. Germline-derived CDR1 and CDR2 are SGHAT and FQNNGV. The CDR3 runs to 19 residues. V shed 2 bases, J shed 1 base, and the junction held 13 bases outside the gene matches. The CDR3 region has the DNA TGTGCCAGCAGCTTATACCGCCACTGGGGCGGGAGGAACACCGGGGAGCTGTTTTTT. This codes for CASSLYRHWGGRNTGELFF.

The V gene is TRBV5-5, the J gene TRBJ2-1; maybe TRBD1 (6 bases). The V end lost 3 bases, the J end lost 4 bases, and 14 bases lay between the germline ends. The CDR3 spans 15 residues. CDR1 is SGHKS, CDR2 YYEKEE, per germline (reference sequence). CDR3 in DNA: TGTGCCAGCAGCTGGACAGCCGGGGAATACAATGAGCAGTTCTTC. Its protein is CASSWTAGEYNEQFF.

The table lists this clonotype with a few counts. A much larger clone lies a single base off, so this may be a read error. This chain connects TRBV12-3 or TRBV12-4 to TRBJ2-1, with D perhaps given as TRBD1 or TRBD2 (5 bases each). The CDR3 is made up of 14 amino acids. Trimming left V 8 bases short and J 8 bases short, with 19 bases between. CDR3 bases: TGTGCCAGCGGTCCACCGGGACCAGGCCATGAGCAGTTCTTC. Translated: CASGPPGPGHEQFF.

The table lists this clonotype with many counts. The rearrangement links TRBV29-1 to TRBJ1-1; D is undetermined. Trimming stripped 3 bases from V and 5 bases from J, with 13 bases between. CDR3 length: 13 amino acids. The V gene's germline CDR1 is SQVTM and CDR2 ANQGSEA. The DNA of the CDR3 is TGCAGCGTTGAGGCATGGGGAGAGACTGAAGCTTTCTTT. Translation: CSVEAWGETEAFF.

This clonotype was found many times. J is TRBJ2-1 and V is TRBV7-2; 10 bases align to TRBD2. Germline V gene data show CDR1 as SGHTA and CDR2 as FQGNSA. The CDR3 contains 16 residues. V shed 3 bases and J 6 bases; nucleotides not matched to a gene: 8. Written as DNA, the CDR3 is TGTGCCAGCAGCTTCCTAGCGGGAGTTATGGGCAATGAGCAGTTCTTC. It translates to CASSFLAGVMGNEQFF.

The chain employs TRBV3-1 and TRBJ1-2; possibly TRBD1 for D (6 bases). The CDR3 runs 12 residues. Looked up from germline, CDR1 is LGHDT and CDR2 is YNNKEL (reference sequence). With 2 bases removed from V and 7 bases from J, the gap between germline ends came to 8 bases. The CDR3 bases are TGTGCCAGCAGCCAATTACAGGGTGGCTACACCTTC. It translates to CASSQLQGGYTF. The full variable domain, completed using reference TRBV3-1 and TRBJ1-2, is DTAVSQTPKYLVTQMGNDKSIKCEQNLGHDTMYWYKQDSKKFLKIMFSYNNKELIINETVPNRFSPKSPDKAHLNLHINSLELGDSAVYFCASSQLQGGYTFGSGTRLTVV.

This sequence joins TRBV10-2 and TRBJ2-7, with TRBD1 identical over 8 bases. The junction had 12 bases not matched to a gene; V was cut back by 11 bases and J by 6 bases. The CDR3 is made up of 13 amino acids. Germline loops: CDR1 WSHSY, CDR2 SAAADI. The CDR3: CASQEDRAFEQYF. The CDR3 region has the DNA TGCGCCTCCCAGGAGGACAGGGCCTTCGAGCAGTACTTC.

This clonotype was detected only once. A much larger clone differs from this one at a single base, so this may be a read error. The DNA of the CDR3 is TGTGCCAGCAGCCAAGATTTAGGGGGGTCGGGGACTGGAGCTTTCTTT. Translated: CASSQDLGGSGTGAFF. The chain employs TRBV3-1 and TRBJ1-1, with a tentative D call TRBD1 (6 bases). The germline gives CDR1 LGHDT, CDR2 YNNKEL (reference sequence). This CDR3 has 16 amino acids. The whole variable domain, filled in from reference TRBV3-1 and TRBJ1-1, reads DTAVSQTPKYLVTQMGNDKSIKCEQNLGHDTMYWYKQDSKKFLKIMFSYNNKELIINETVPNRFSPKSPDKAHLNLHINSLELGDSAVYFCASSQDLGGSGTGAFFGQGTRLTVV.

Concerning this clonotype itself: This likely reflects a read error, since a far larger clone is one base away. The gene calls are TRBV9 and TRBJ2-3, with TRBD2 identical over 7 bases. Trimming at V came to 3 bases and at J to 5 bases, leaving 9 bases not matched to a gene. Germline V gives CDR1 SGDLS, CDR2 YYNGEE. The CDR3 is 15 amino acids. The CDR3 sequence is CASSAGTTELDTQYF. As DNA, the CDR3 is TGTGCCAGCAGCGCCGGGACTACCGAGCTAGATACGCAGTATTTT.

This clonotype was seen ten or more times. The chain carries TRBV2 and TRBJ2-7; TRBD2 matches at 13 bases. The CDR3 is 18 amino acids. The V segment lost 1 base and the J segment 2 bases; nucleotides outside the gene matches: 8. In germline, CDR1 is SNHLY, CDR2 FYNNEI. Written as DNA, the CDR3 is TGTGCCAGCAGTGAAGTAAGGGGACTAGCGGGAACTACCTACGAGCAGTACTTC. This translates into CASSEVRGLAGTTYEQYF. Filled out from reference TRBV2 and TRBJ2-7, the complete variable domain reads EPEVTQTPSHQVTQMGQEVILRCVPISNHLYFYWYRQILGQKVEFLVSFYNNEISEKSEIFDDQFSVERPDGSNFTLKIRSTKLEDSAMYFCASSEVRGLAGTTYEQYFGPGTRLTVT.

This clonotype was seen only a few times. J is TRBJ2-7 and V is TRBV11-3; D might be TRBD1 (5 bases). This CDR3 region has 13 residues. Germline assignment: CDR1 SGHNT and CDR2 YENEEA. Trimming stripped 0 bases from V and 5 bases from J, with 8 bases between. In DNA form, the CDR3 reads TGTGCCAGCAGCTTAGACTCGACAGACGAGCAGTACTTC. It translates to CASSLDSTDEQYF.

This chain joins TRBV24-1 and TRBJ1-2; no reliable D call. V lost 1 base and J 3 bases, leaving 8 bases between the germline ends. CDR3 length: 14 amino acids. Germline assignment: CDR1 KGHDR and CDR2 SFDVKD. The CDR3 DNA follows: TGTGCCACCAGTGATTTCAAGATGGACTATGGCTACACCTTC. Protein sequence: CATSDFKMDYGYTF.

This clonotype occurred many times. V is TRBV28 and J is TRBJ2-7; TRBD1 matches at 9 bases. This CDR3 has 14 residues. Unmatched junction bases numbered 4, after V lost 3 bases and J lost 4 bases. Germline assignment: CDR1 MDHEN and CDR2 SYDVKM. The chain's CDR3 is CASSFGDRVYEQYF. CDR3 in DNA: TGTGCCAGCAGTTTTGGGGACAGGGTGTACGAGCAGTACTTC. The full variable domain, rest sourced from reference TRBV28 and TRBJ2-7, is DVKVTQSSRYLVKRTGEKVFLECVQDMDHENMFWYRQDPGLGLRLIYFSYDVKMKEKGDIPEGYSVSREKKERFSLILESASTNQTSMYLCASSFGDRVYEQYFGPGTRLTVT.

This clonotype was seen many times. This sequence joins TRBV25-1 and TRBJ2-5, with D unresolved. The CDR3 extends over 16 amino acids. V lost 5 bases, J lost 5 bases, and 21 bases lay in between. Germline loops: CDR1 MGHDK, CDR2 SYGVNS. CDR3 nucleotides: TGTGCCAGCAGTACTCGTCAGACGCTCTATGCCGAGACCCAGTACTTC. Amino acid sequence: CASSTRQTLYAETQYF.

This rearrangement joins TRBV18 to TRBJ1-1; no definite D call. Trimming stripped 4 bases from V and 1 base from J, with 13 bases between. CDR3 length: 15 residues. The V gene's germline CDR1 is KGHSH and CDR2 LQKENI. The CDR3 DNA reads TGTGCCAGCTCACTCCCTCCAAGGCAGAACACTGAAGCTTTCTTT. It specifies CASSLPPRQNTEAFF.

This clonotype was seen only a few times. The genes are TRBV9 and TRBJ2-5; D is uncertain. This CDR3 spans 15 amino acids. Germline V gene lookup returns CDR1 SGDLS and CDR2 YYNGEE. The V gene lost 0 bases and the J gene lost 2 bases, with 11 bases spanning the gap. CDR3 coding DNA: TGTGCCAGCAGCGTAGACACTACGCGGCAAGAGACCCAGTACTTC. Translated, it gives CASSVDTTRQETQYF.

The CDR3: CASSSPSPDTQYF. The CDR3 nucleotides read TGTGCCAGCAGCTCCCCCTCCCCAGATACGCAGTATTTT. The rearrangement uses TRBV5-6 and TRBJ2-3, with D unclear. V lost 3 bases and J lost 4, with 9 bases in between. The length of the CDR3 is 13 residues. Germline V gene sequence: CDR1 SGHDT, CDR2 YYEEEE.